Sequencing of this TCR beta chain was carried out in a study of cytomegalovirus exposure and HLA in healthy donors. Points from the study as a whole: Near-uniform donor sequencing depth was presumed by presence/absence analyses.

In regard to this clone: The antigen is unknown.

60 Vbeta and 13 Jbeta primers were used in PCR. Measured with immunoSEQ multiplex PCR; TCRdb has only the in-frame clones, and not every one. The sample has over 150,000 clones, roughly 76% seen once; the top ten hold 13%. The clonotype was recovered from a woman aged 45-65 years in good health and CMV-seronegative. Sequencing input: PBMCs.

This CDR3 is CASSVEASGSYEQYF. DNA for the CDR3: TGTGCCAGCAGCGTAGAGGCTAGCGGCTCCTACGAGCAGTACTTC. V is TRBV9 and J is TRBJ2-5, with 7 bases lining up with TRBD2. The DNA matches TRBJ2-7 better at its end, which makes the J call doubtful. The germline CDR1 and CDR2 sequences are SGDLS and YYNGEE. The CDR3 is made up of 15 amino acids.